The rows below give T cell receptor beta chains drawn from one sample of a study of technical replicates of blood from four donors. TCRdb's copy holds only in-frame clones and misses some; the assay was immunoSEQ multiplex PCR. Here the sample spans 74,000 or so clones, about 92% being singletons. The specimen sequenced was T cells isolated from PBMCs. The receptors shown here come from a human donor in good health. The CDR3 runs from the conserved cysteine through the conserved F or W. D genes are given only for firm matches. Clone size, where shown, is once, few, many, or a class for clones that have expanded.

.,TRBV27,TRBD1,TRBJ1-5,CASSHTGGGNQPQHF,TGTGCCAGCAGCCACACAGGGGGCGGCAATCAGCCCCAGCATTTT
.,TRBV9,TRBD2,TRBJ2-3,CASSSTSGGSTDTQYF,TGTGCCAGCAGCTCAACAAGCGGGGGAAGCACAGATACGCAGTATTTT
.,TRBV7-8,.,TRBJ1-4,CASSGELNEKLFF,TGTGCCAGCAGCGGGGAGCTTAATGAAAAACTGTTTTTT
.,TRBV5-5,TRBD2,TRBJ2-7,CASSWGLAGGNEQYF,TGTGCCAGCAGCTGGGGCCTAGCGGGAGGCAACGAGCAGTACTTC
.,TRBV7-9,TRBD2,TRBJ2-3,CASSRTSGITDTQYF,TGTGCCAGCAGCCGAACTAGCGGGATAACAGATACGCAGTATTTT
.,TRBV11-2,TRBD1,TRBJ2-7,CASIAPGQYKQYF,TGTGCCAGCATCGCGCCGGGACAGTATAAGCAGTACTTC
once,TRBV2,TRBD2,TRBJ2-7,CASSWTSGRNEQYF,TGTGCCAGCAGCTGGACTAGCGGGAGGAACGAGCAGTACTTC
.,TRBV19,TRBD2,TRBJ2-7,CASSIIPVSGTPYEQYF,TGTGCCAGTAGTATTATTCCAGTGAGCGGGACCCCCTACGAGCAGTACTTC
.,TRBV28,.,TRBJ2-5,CASSFAGQPITQYF,TGTGCCAGCAGTTTCGCGGGACAGCCGATTACCCAGTACTTC
.,TRBV5-1,.,TRBJ1-4,CASSLRGATNEKLFF,TGCGCCAGCAGCTTACGGGGGGCAACTAATGAAAAACTGTTTTTT
.,TRBV5-6,.,TRBJ2-7,CASSLYYEQYF,TGTGCCAGCAGCTTGTACTACGAGCAGTACTTC
once,TRBV9,.,TRBJ2-1,CASSAGLSSSYNEQFF,TGTGCCAGCAGCGCCGGACTGAGTAGCTCCTACAATGAGCAGTTCTTC
.,TRBV6-1,TRBD1,TRBJ2-7,CASRPSGQAYEQYF,TGTGCCAGCCGACCCTCGGGACAGGCCTACGAGCAGTACTTC
.,TRBV18,.,TRBJ2-3,CASSPPISTDTQYF,TGTGCCAGCTCACCACCCATTTCCACAGATACGCAGTATTTT
.,TRBV30,.,TRBJ2-3,CAWSVQLDTQYF,TGTGCCTGGAGTGTACAGTTAGATACGCAGTATTTT
.,TRBV10-3,.,TRBJ2-5,CAISFSLRLQETQYF,TGTGCCATCAGTTTTTCTTTGCGCCTACAAGAGACCCAGTACTTC
.,TRBV11-2,TRBD1,TRBJ2-7,CASRGTGGGEQYF,TGTGCCAGCAGGGGGACAGGGGGCGGCGAGCAGTACTTC
.,TRBV9,.,TRBJ1-2,CASSHHEQVIYGYTF,TGTGCCAGCAGTCACCATGAACAGGTTATCTATGGCTACACCTTC
.,TRBV4-1,.,TRBJ1-2,CASSPEGSANYGYTF,TGCGCCAGCAGCCCGGAGGGTTCTGCTAACTATGGCTACACCTTC
.,TRBV6-5,.,TRBJ1-5,CASSNYRESNQPQHF,TGTGCCAGCAGTAACTACAGGGAGAGCAATCAGCCCCAGCATTTT
.,TRBV29-1,.,TRBJ1-2,CSVVETGKHGYTF,TGCAGCGTTGTCGAGACAGGAAAACATGGCTACACCTTC
.,TRBV5-1,.,TRBJ1-5,CASSLGDSGNQPQHF,TGCGCCAGCAGCTTGGGAGATAGTGGCAATCAGCCCCAGCATTTT
.,TRBV5-6,.,TRBJ1-5,CASSFPGQPQHF,TGTGCCAGCAGCTTTCCCGGGCAGCCCCAGCATTTT
.,TRBV6-5,TRBD1,TRBJ2-5,CASRTTGVETQYF,TGTGCCAGCAGAACTACAGGGGTGGAGACCCAGTACTTC